What follows is one TCR beta chain and its context. In the authors' workflow: How many nucleated cells were present was estimated from reference gene primer amplification. The repertoire was sequenced with immunoSEQ multiplex PCR; TCRdb's copy has only in-frame clones and lacks some. V, J and clone size are those of that table, while D and trimming were read from the DNA. Of 200,000 to 300,000 clones listed, about 90% are singletons. With 0 bases removed from V and 5 bases from J, the gap between germline ends came to 11 bases. CDR3 length equals 14 residues. Germline CDR1 reads SGHRS; CDR2 reads YFSETQ. The data originate from a study of blood T cell repertoires in COVID-19. Study details: Spain, Italy and the United States supplied samples that represented acute and convalescent COVID-19. PBMCs, B-cell-depleted T cells, or T cells provided the cDNA or gDNA that made up the material.

The source of this sequence is a woman aged 45-60 years with acute or convalescent COVID-19. The sequencing input was peripheral blood. The chain combines TRBV5-1 with TRBJ1-1; no reliable D call. CDR3 sequence (DNA): TGCGCCAGCAGCTTGGCTGGCGGAGGAACTGAAGCTTTCTTT. It codes for CASSLAGGGTEAFF.